This T cell receptor (beta chain) was documented in a study of blood T cell repertoires in COVID-19. On the study more broadly: Material from acute and convalescent COVID-19 was sourced from the United States, Italy and Spain. PBMCs, B-cell-depleted T cells, or T cells were the source of the cDNA or gDNA that made up the material.

Some clones are missing from TCRdb's copy, which holds only in-frame ones; the method was immunoSEQ multiplex PCR. The table lists approximately 120,000 clones, 85% of them singletons. Trimming shortened V by 6 bases and J by 7 bases, and 12 bases separated the two germline ends. CDR3 length: 11 residues. Germline lookup yields CDR1 DFQATT and CDR2 SNEGSKA (reference sequence). The receptor was derived from a woman aged 80 or over with acute or convalescent COVID-19. V and J are TRBV20-1 and TRBJ1-2; a weak D match, TRBD1 (6 bases). Source material: peripheral blood. In DNA, the CDR3 is TGCAGTGCACTAGAGACAGGTGGCTACACCTTC. This translates into CSALETGGYTF.